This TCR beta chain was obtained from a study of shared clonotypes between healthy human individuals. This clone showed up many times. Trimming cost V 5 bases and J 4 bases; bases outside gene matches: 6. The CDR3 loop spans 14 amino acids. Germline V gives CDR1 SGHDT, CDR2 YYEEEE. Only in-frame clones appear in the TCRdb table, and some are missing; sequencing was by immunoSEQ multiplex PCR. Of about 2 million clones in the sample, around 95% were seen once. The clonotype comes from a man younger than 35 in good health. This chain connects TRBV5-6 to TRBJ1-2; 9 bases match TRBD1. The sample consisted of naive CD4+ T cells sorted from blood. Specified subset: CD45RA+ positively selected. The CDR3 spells CASRRPGQGYGYTF. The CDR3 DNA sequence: TGTGCCAGCAGGCGGCCGGGACAGGGCTATGGCTACACCTTC. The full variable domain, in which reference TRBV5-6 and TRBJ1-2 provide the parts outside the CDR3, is DAGVTQSPTHLIKTRGQQVTLRCSPKSGHDTVSWYQQALGQGPQFIFQYYEEEERQRGNFPDRFSGHQFPNYSSELNVNALLLGDSALYLCASRRPGQGYGYTFGSGTRLTVV.